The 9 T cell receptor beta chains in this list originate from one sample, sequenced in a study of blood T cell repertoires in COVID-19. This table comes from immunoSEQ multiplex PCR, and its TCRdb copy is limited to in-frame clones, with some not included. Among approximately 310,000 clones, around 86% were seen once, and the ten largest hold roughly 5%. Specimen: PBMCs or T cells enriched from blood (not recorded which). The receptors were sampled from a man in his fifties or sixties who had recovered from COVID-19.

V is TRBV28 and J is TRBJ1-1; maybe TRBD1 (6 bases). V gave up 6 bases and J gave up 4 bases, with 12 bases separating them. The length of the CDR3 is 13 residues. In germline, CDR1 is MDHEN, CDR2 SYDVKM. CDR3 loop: CASRQQGITEAFF. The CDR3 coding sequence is TGTGCCAGCAGACAACAGGGAATCACTGAAGCTTTCTTT.

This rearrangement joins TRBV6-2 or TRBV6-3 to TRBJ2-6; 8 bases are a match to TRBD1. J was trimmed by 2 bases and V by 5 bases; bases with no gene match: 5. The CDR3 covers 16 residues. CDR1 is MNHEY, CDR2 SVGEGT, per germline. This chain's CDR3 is CASSTQGVPGANVLTF. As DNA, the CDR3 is TGTGCCAGCAGTACACAGGGGGTTCCTGGGGCCAACGTCCTGACTTTC.

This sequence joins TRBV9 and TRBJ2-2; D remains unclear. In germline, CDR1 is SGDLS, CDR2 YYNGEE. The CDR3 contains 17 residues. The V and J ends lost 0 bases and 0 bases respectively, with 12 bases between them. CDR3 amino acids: CASSVGLDTSNTGELFF. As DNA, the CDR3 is TGTGCCAGCAGCGTAGGTCTTGACACATCGAACACCGGGGAGCTGTTTTTT.

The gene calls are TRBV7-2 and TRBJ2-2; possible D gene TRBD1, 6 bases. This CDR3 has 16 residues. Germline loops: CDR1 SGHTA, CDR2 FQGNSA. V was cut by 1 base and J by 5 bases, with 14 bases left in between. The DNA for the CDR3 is TGTGCCAGCAGCTTAGAACTCCAAAGGGGGACCGGGGAGCTGTTTTTT. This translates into CASSLELQRGTGELFF.

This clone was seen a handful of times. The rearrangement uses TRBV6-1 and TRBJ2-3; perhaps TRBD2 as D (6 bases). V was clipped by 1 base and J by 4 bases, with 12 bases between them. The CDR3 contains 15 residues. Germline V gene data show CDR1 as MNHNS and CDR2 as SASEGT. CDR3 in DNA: TGTGCCAGCAGTGAAGGGTGGGGACTGGCAGATACGCAGTATTTT. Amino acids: CASSEGWGLADTQYF.

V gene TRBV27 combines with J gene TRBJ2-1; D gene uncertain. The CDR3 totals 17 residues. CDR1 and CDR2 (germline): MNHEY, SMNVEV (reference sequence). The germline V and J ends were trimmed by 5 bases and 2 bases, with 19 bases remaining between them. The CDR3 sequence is CASSQRALAATYNEQFF. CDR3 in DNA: TGTGCCAGCAGTCAGCGTGCATTGGCTGCAACCTACAATGAGCAGTTCTTC.

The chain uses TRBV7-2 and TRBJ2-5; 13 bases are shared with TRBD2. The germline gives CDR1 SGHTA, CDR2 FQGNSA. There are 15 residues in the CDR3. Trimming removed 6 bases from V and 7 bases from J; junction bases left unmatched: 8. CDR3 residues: CASRPGLAGSGTQYF. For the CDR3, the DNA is TGTGCCAGCAGGCCGGGACTAGCGGGATCGGGGACCCAGTACTTC.

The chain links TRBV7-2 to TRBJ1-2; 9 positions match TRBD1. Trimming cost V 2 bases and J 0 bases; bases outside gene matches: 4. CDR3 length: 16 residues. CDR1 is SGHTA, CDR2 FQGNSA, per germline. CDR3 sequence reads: CASSLTGGIANYGYTF. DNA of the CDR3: TGTGCCAGCAGCTTAACAGGGGGCATAGCTAACTATGGCTACACCTTC.

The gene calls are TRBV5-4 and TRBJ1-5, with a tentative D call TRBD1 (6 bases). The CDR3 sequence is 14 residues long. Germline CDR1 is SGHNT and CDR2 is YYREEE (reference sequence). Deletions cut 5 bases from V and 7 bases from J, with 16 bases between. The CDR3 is CASSEQGSRQPQHF. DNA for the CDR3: TGTGCCAGCAGTGAACAGGGTTCGCGGCAGCCCCAGCATTTT. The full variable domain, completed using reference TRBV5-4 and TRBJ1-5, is ETGVTQSPTHLIKTRGQQVTLRCSSQSGHNTVSWYQQALGQGPQFIFQYYREEENGRGNFPPRFSGLQFPNYSSELNVNALELDDSALYLCASSEQGSRQPQHFGDGTRLSIL.